The 2 T cell receptor beta chains below all came from one sample that was sequenced in a study of blood T cells in healthy people across ages. A J-beta primer mix and a sample-barcoded 5' primer were used in a second PCR of about 6 to 12 cycles. TCRdb used MiXCR to reprocess the 5' RACE reads, holding one entry per CDR3 protein. The table shows about 1 million distinct CDR3 sequences, with roughly 45% occurring only once. The sample comprised blood. These receptors all stem from a woman aged 60-75 years in good health.

V gene TRBV5-1 combines with J gene TRBJ2-3; 11 bases agree with TRBD2. Germline assignment: CDR1 SGHRS and CDR2 YFSETQ. V was pared by 8 bases and J by 4 bases, with 6 bases of the junction left unmatched. The length of the CDR3 is 14 residues. As DNA, the CDR3 is TGCGCCAGGTATAGCGGGAGGGTCGCAGATACGCAGTATTTT. Protein sequence: CARYSGRVADTQYF.

This clonotype was counted only a few times. The CDR3 is CASTPAPSITDTQYF. Here the CDR3 DNA reads TGTGCCAGCACCCCAGCCCCCTCTATCACAGATACGCAGTATTTT. The chain links TRBV6-6 to TRBJ2-3; no clear D gene. The CDR3 has 15 residues. CDR1 MNHNY and CDR2 SVGAGI come from the germline V gene (reference sequence). The V end lost 7 bases, the J end lost 2 bases, and 16 bases lay between the germline ends.